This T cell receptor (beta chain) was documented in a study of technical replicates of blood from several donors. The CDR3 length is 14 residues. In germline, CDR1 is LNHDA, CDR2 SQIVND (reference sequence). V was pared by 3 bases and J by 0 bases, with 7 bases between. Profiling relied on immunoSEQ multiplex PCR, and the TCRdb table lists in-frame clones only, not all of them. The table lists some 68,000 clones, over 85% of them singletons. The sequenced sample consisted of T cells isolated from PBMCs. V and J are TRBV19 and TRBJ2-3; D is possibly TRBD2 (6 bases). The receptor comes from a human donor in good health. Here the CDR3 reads CASSMGTSTDTQYF. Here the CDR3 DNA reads TGTGCCAGTAGTATGGGGACTAGCACAGATACGCAGTATTTT. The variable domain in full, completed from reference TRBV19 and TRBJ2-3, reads DGGITQSPKYLFRKEGQNVTLSCEQNLNHDAMYWYRQDPGQGLRLIYYSQIVNDFQKGDIAEGYSVSREKKESFPLTVTSAQKNPTAFYLCASSMGTSTDTQYFGPGTRLTVL.